This T cell receptor beta chain was recovered during a study of T-cell reconstitution after alpha-beta-depleted transplantation in children. This CDR3 is 14 amino acids long. V gave up 2 bases and J gave up 4 bases, with 14 bases separating them. Germline CDR1 reads GTSNPN; CDR2 reads SVGIG (reference sequence). Unique molecular identifiers were used in preparing the TCRbeta library. TCRdb redid the calling of the PCR reads with MiXCR, one entry per CDR3 protein. The profile shows roughly 500,000 distinct CDR3 sequences, around a third of them singletons. The TCR was taken from a human donor who donated a stem cell graft to a child with aplastic anemia. The input for sequencing was PBMCs from the stem cell graft donor, taken from the stem cell graft. The V gene is TRBV30, the J gene TRBJ1-2; possible D gene TRBD1, 5 bases. The CDR3 region is CAWSRRDLRYGYTF. DNA of the CDR3: TGTGCCTGGAGTCGCCGGGACCTTCGCTATGGCTACACCTTC.